These T cell receptor beta chains were read from a single sample in a study of CD8+CD57+ T cells in acquired aplastic anemia. Each CDR3 protein gets one entry after TCRdb re-called the reads with MiXCR. The sample lists over 150,000 distinct CDR3 sequences; approximately 44% were seen once. The specimen was sorted CD4+, CD8+, or CD8+CD57+ T cells (not recorded which) from PBMCs. The source is a human donor in good health. Both conserved end residues are part of each CDR3. The D gene is left open where the match is weak. Size is omitted from some rows. Given values are once, few, many or a class for expanded clones.

v_gene: TRBV5-1
d_gene: TRBD1
abundance: NA
j_gene: TRBJ1-6
CDR3aa: CASSPLDRGLSNSPLHF
CDR3nt: TGCGCCAGCAGCCCCTTGGACAGGGGCCTTAGTAATTCACCCCTCCACTTT

v_gene: TRBV2
d_gene: NA
abundance: NA
j_gene: TRBJ2-7
CDR3aa: CASSRLYF
CDR3nt: TGTGCCAGCAGTCGACTGTACTTC

v_gene: TRBV6-5
d_gene: TRBD2
abundance: many
j_gene: TRBJ2-5
CDR3aa: CASSLASSGGQETQYF
CDR3nt: TGTGCCAGCAGTTTAGCATCTAGCGGGGGGCAAGAGACCCAGTACTTC

v_gene: TRBV10-3
d_gene: TRBD2
abundance: many
j_gene: TRBJ2-7
CDR3aa: CAIRAGTSGRDGSYEQYF
CDR3nt: TGTGCCATCAGGGCCGGGACTAGCGGGAGAGACGGGTCCTACGAGCAGTACTTC

v_gene: TRBV20-1
d_gene: NA
abundance: many
j_gene: TRBJ2-5
CDR3aa: CSALAEEQETQYF
CDR3nt: TGCAGTGCTCTAGCAGAAGAACAAGAGACCCAGTACTTC

v_gene: TRBV20-1
d_gene: NA
abundance: many
j_gene: TRBJ2-1
CDR3aa: CSAATNEQFF
CDR3nt: TGCAGTGCTGCGACTAACGAGCAGTTCTTC

v_gene: TRBV2
d_gene: TRBD1
abundance: few
j_gene: TRBJ1-2
CDR3aa: CASSQRQGAYRYTF
CDR3nt: TGTGCCAGCAGTCAACGACAGGGGGCGTATCGCTACACCTTC

v_gene: TRBV24-1
d_gene: NA
abundance: few
j_gene: TRBJ2-1
CDR3aa: CATSDSGGIPYNEQFF
CDR3nt: TGTGCCACCAGTGATTCTGGGGGTATCCCCTACAATGAGCAGTTCTTC

v_gene: TRBV10-3
d_gene: NA
abundance: NA
j_gene: TRBJ1-1
CDR3aa: CAVSESAEAFF
CDR3nt: TGTGCCGTCAGTGAGTCAGCCGAAGCTTTCTTT

v_gene: TRBV9
d_gene: TRBD2
abundance: once
j_gene: TRBJ2-7
CDR3aa: CASSEGLAGGYYEQYF
CDR3nt: TGTGCCAGCAGCGAGGGACTAGCGGGAGGCTACTACGAGCAGTACTTC

v_gene: TRBV12-3/TRBV12-4
d_gene: TRBD1
abundance: NA
j_gene: TRBJ1-5
CDR3aa: CASISGGGQPQHF
CDR3nt: TGTGCCAGCATATCAGGGGGCGGTCAGCCCCAGCATTTT

v_gene: TRBV7-9
d_gene: NA
abundance: NA
j_gene: TRBJ1-1
CDR3aa: CASSVPGATEAFF
CDR3nt: TGTGCCAGCAGTGTCCCAGGGGCCACTGAAGCTTTCTTT

v_gene: TRBV19
d_gene: NA
abundance: many
j_gene: TRBJ1-2
CDR3aa: CASSIESTGSIGGYTF
CDR3nt: TGTGCCAGTAGTATAGAATCCACAGGTTCTATTGGTGGCTACACCTTC

v_gene: TRBV7-6
d_gene: TRBD1
abundance: NA
j_gene: TRBJ2-7
CDR3aa: CASSPEGQGGYEQYF
CDR3nt: TGTGCCAGCAGCCCCGAGGGACAGGGCGGCTACGAGCAGTACTTC

v_gene: TRBV2
d_gene: NA
abundance: NA
j_gene: TRBJ2-7
CDR3aa: CASRSRASSYEQYF
CDR3nt: TGTGCCAGCAGGTCCCGGGCTAGCTCCTACGAGCAGTACTTC

v_gene: TRBV7-3
d_gene: TRBD1
abundance: NA
j_gene: TRBJ1-2
CDR3aa: CASSFETGYGYTF
CDR3nt: TGTGCCAGCAGCTTCGAGACAGGGTATGGCTACACCTTC

v_gene: TRBV11-3
d_gene: NA
abundance: NA
j_gene: TRBJ2-2
CDR3aa: CASSLPVAAGELFF
CDR3nt: TGTGCCAGCAGCTTACCCGTAGCCGCCGGGGAGCTGTTTTTT

v_gene: TRBV20-1
d_gene: TRBD2
abundance: NA
j_gene: TRBJ2-7
CDR3aa: CSASPAGVAYEQYF
CDR3nt: TGCAGTGCTAGTCCGGCGGGAGTGGCCTACGAGCAGTACTTC

v_gene: TRBV2
d_gene: NA
abundance: NA
j_gene: TRBJ2-3
CDR3aa: CASSKRGDTDTQYF
CDR3nt: TGTGCCAGCAGTAAGCGCGGAGACACAGATACGCAGTATTTT

v_gene: TRBV5-4
d_gene: NA
abundance: NA
j_gene: TRBJ1-6
CDR3aa: CASSFGWNNSPLHF
CDR3nt: TGTGCCAGCAGCTTTGGATGGAATAATTCACCCCTCCACTTT